What follows are 20 T cell receptor beta chains derived from one specimen sequenced in a study of CD8 T cells in Susac syndrome. Random hexamers were used to reverse transcribe the RNA input (about 0.45 to 1 ug). Via MiXCR, TCRdb re-called the immunoSEQ multiplex PCR reads, giving one row per CDR3 protein. Of around 80,000 distinct CDR3 sequences listed, 90% to 97% were seen once; the top ten hold approximately 0.39%. The specimen was CD8+ T cells from PBMCs. Every receptor here comes from a human donor with Susac syndrome.

The chain is built from TRBV12-3 or TRBV12-4 and TRBJ2-2; no clear D gene. V was shortened by 7 bases and J by 7 bases, with 7 bases between the two germline ends. The CDR3 has 11 amino acids. The CDR3 protein is CASNRGGELFF. The CDR3, as DNA: TGTGCCAGCAATCGCGGCGGGGAGCTGTTTTTT.

CDR3 sequence reads: CASTPGNPNEQFF. The CDR3 DNA sequence: TGTGCCAGCACCCCCGGGAACCCCAATGAGCAGTTCTTC. The chain employs TRBV6-5 and TRBJ2-1; D might be TRBD2 (5 bases). The CDR3 runs to 13 residues. Germline CDR1 MNHEY, CDR2 SVGAGI. Trimming removed 7 bases from V and 6 bases from J, with 13 bases in between.

The J gene is TRBJ2-2, the V gene TRBV9; 7 nucleotides align to TRBD2. The CDR3 consists of 15 residues. V shed 2 bases, J shed 1 base, and the junction held 2 bases outside the gene matches. Germline CDR1 and CDR2: SGDLS and YYNGEE. The CDR3: CASSVKRGNTGELFF. The CDR3 DNA follows: TGTGCCAGCAGCGTTAAGCGGGGGAACACCGGGGAGCTGTTTTTT.

The V gene is TRBV13, the J gene TRBJ1-2; 8 bases line up with TRBD1. The germline V gene has CDR1 PRHDT and CDR2 FYEKMQ (reference sequence). The CDR3 is 19 amino acids. V was pared by 5 bases and J by 0 bases, with 17 bases of the junction left unmatched. CDR3 DNA: TGTGCCAGCAGCCACCCAATACCGGGACAGGCCTATCCTAACTATGGCTACACCTTC. Its translation: CASSHPIPGQAYPNYGYTF.

The chain is built from TRBV28 and TRBJ1-2, with D unclear. Trimming cost V 7 bases and J 0 bases, with 12 bases left between them. Germline V gives CDR1 MDHEN, CDR2 SYDVKM. This CDR3 contains 14 residues. CDR3: CASTPPGANYGYTF. The CDR3 bases are TGTGCCAGCACTCCGCCGGGAGCTAACTATGGCTACACCTTC.

This chain connects TRBV13 to TRBJ2-5; 11 positions match TRBD2. CDR1 and CDR2 from the germline V gene are PRHDT and FYEKMQ (reference sequence). CDR3 size: 15 residues. V gave up 5 bases and J gave up 2 bases; unmatched junction bases: 4. The CDR3 loop is CASSARLAGQETQYF. CDR3 bases: TGTGCCAGCAGCGCCAGACTAGCGGGGCAAGAGACCCAGTACTTC. The full variable domain, completed using reference TRBV13 and TRBJ2-5, is AAGVIQSPRHLIKEKRETATLKCYPIPRHDTVYWYQQGPGQDPQFLISFYEKMQSDKGSIPDRFSAQQFSDYHSELNMSSLELGDSALYFCASSARLAGQETQYFGPGTRLLVL.

The chain uses TRBV7-8 and TRBJ1-5; D may be TRBD1 (5 bases). Trimming stripped 2 bases from V and 9 bases from J, with 14 bases between. This CDR3 contains 14 residues. Germline CDR1 and CDR2: SGHVS and FQNEAQ. This chain's CDR3 is CASSLLRTTRPQHF. CDR3 bases: TGTGCCAGCAGCTTACTGCGGACAACTCGGCCCCAGCATTTT.

The rearrangement uses TRBV9 and TRBJ1-1; tentative D call: TRBD1 (5 bases). Trimming pared 4 bases from V and 1 base from J, leaving 17 bases between. This CDR3 has 16 amino acids. The germline V gene has CDR1 SGDLS and CDR2 YYNGEE. CDR3: CASSLGRDDGNTEAFF. The DNA for the CDR3 is TGTGCCAGCAGCCTAGGGAGGGACGACGGGAACACTGAAGCTTTCTTT.

The chain combines TRBV7-9 with TRBJ2-5; D unclear. Germline V CDR1 and CDR2: SEHNR, FQNEAQ (reference sequence). The CDR3 has 13 residues. The V end lost 8 bases, the J end lost 2 bases, and 12 bases lay between the germline ends. The CDR3 region has the DNA TGTGCCAGCCGGCAGGCAGAACAAGAGACCCAGTACTTC. Residues: CASRQAEQETQYF.

Written as DNA, the CDR3 is TGTGCCAGCAGCGATTGGGACAGGGGGAAGACAGAGACCCAGTACTTC. Its protein product is CASSDWDRGKTETQYF. J is TRBJ2-5 and V is TRBV3-1; 11 bases are shared with TRBD1. The germline gives CDR1 LGHDT, CDR2 YNNKEL (reference sequence). The length of the CDR3 is 16 residues. With 5 bases clipped from V and 4 bases from J, the junction kept 9 bases outside the gene matches.

The chain links TRBV15 to TRBJ1-2; no clear D. This CDR3 has 13 amino acids. V lost 1 base and J 8 bases, leaving 11 bases between the germline ends. CDR1 is LNHNV, CDR2 YYDKDF, per germline (reference sequence). In nucleotides, the CDR3 is TGTGCCACCAGCAGAGGAGGGTCCGACGGCTACACCTTC. This codes for CATSRGGSDGYTF.

This clonotype occurred once. CDR3 amino acids: CSARVAGGNYEQYF. As DNA, the CDR3 is TGCAGTGCTAGAGTAGCGGGAGGCAACTACGAGCAGTACTTC. The V call is TRBV20-1, the J call TRBJ2-7; TRBD2 agrees at 10 bases. The CDR3 is made up of 14 amino acids. The junction had 3 bases not matched to a gene; V was cut back by 1 base and J by 3 bases. Germline CDR1 is DFQATT and CDR2 is SNEGSKA (reference sequence).

J is TRBJ2-2 and V is TRBV28; 7 bases match TRBD1. V gave up 10 bases and J gave up 0 bases; unmatched junction bases: 8. Germline V lookup: CDR1 MDHEN, CDR2 SYDVKM. The CDR3 runs 15 residues. This chain's CDR3 is CATETGKSNTGELFF. Here the CDR3 DNA reads TGTGCCACCGAGACAGGGAAGTCGAACACCGGGGAGCTGTTTTTT.

The gene calls are TRBV19 and TRBJ2-5, with TRBD1 as a possible D gene (6 bases). V was clipped by 9 bases and J by 6 bases, with 17 bases between them. The germline V gene encodes CDR1 LNHDA and CDR2 SQIVND (reference sequence). The CDR3 is 13 residues long. CDR3 sequence reads: CASIGQSDQTQYF. The DNA for the CDR3 is TGTGCCAGCATAGGACAGTCGGATCAGACCCAGTACTTC.

The gene calls are TRBV12-3 or TRBV12-4 and TRBJ2-1, with 7 bases lining up with TRBD2. The CDR3 contains 14 residues. V was pared by 5 bases and J by 7 bases, with 8 bases of the junction left unmatched. CDR3 DNA: TGTGCCAGCAGTCCTAGCGGCCGAATGAATGAGCAGTTCTTC. Amino acid sequence: CASSPSGRMNEQFF.

CDR3 sequence: CASSPGDGQYRTGELFF. CDR3 DNA sequence: TGTGCCAGCAGCCCGGGGGACGGACAATATAGGACCGGGGAGCTGTTTTTT. The rearrangement uses TRBV7-9 and TRBJ2-2; a weak D match, TRBD2 (6 bases). Trimming took off 5 bases at V and 5 bases at J, with 21 bases between the two ends. The length of the CDR3 is 17 residues. Germline V gives CDR1 SEHNR, CDR2 FQNEAQ (reference sequence).

The V gene is TRBV4-2, the J gene TRBJ2-1, with D possibly being TRBD2 (6 bases). CDR3 length: 16 residues. The V gene's germline CDR1 is LGHNA and CDR2 YNFKEQ. V was pared by 2 bases and J by 0 bases, with 11 bases between. CDR3 sequence reads: CASSQSMGGSYNEQFF. The CDR3 DNA is TGTGCCAGCAGCCAATCTATGGGGGGCTCCTACAATGAGCAGTTCTTC.

The chain couples TRBV20-1 to TRBJ2-5; 10 nucleotides align to TRBD2. The CDR3 has 14 amino acids. V lost 3 bases and J lost 9; bases outside the gene matches: 10. CDR1 and CDR2 from the germline V gene are DFQATT and SNEGSKA (reference sequence). The CDR3 region is CSARGLAWATAQYF. The CDR3, as DNA: TGCAGTGCTAGGGGACTAGCGTGGGCAACGGCCCAGTACTTC.

The rearrangement joins TRBV15 to TRBJ1-5; D is possibly TRBD1 (5 bases). CDR3 length: 15 amino acids. Trimming removed 0 bases from V and 2 bases from J, with 8 bases in between. Germline V lookup: CDR1 LNHNV, CDR2 YYDKDF (reference sequence). This chain's CDR3 is CATSREDKGNQPQHF. As DNA, the CDR3 is TGTGCCACCAGCAGAGAGGACAAGGGCAATCAGCCCCAGCATTTT.

This clonotype appeared a single time. The V and J genes are TRBV9 and TRBJ2-1; a weak D match, TRBD2 (6 bases). Between the trimmed V and J ends, which lost 4 bases and 8 bases, there was a span of 19 bases. Germline CDR1 reads SGDLS; CDR2 reads YYNGEE. This CDR3 has 15 residues. The CDR3 loop reads CASSSPRSGIDEQFF. In DNA, the CDR3 is TGTGCCAGCAGCAGTCCCCGTAGCGGCATCGATGAGCAGTTCTTC.